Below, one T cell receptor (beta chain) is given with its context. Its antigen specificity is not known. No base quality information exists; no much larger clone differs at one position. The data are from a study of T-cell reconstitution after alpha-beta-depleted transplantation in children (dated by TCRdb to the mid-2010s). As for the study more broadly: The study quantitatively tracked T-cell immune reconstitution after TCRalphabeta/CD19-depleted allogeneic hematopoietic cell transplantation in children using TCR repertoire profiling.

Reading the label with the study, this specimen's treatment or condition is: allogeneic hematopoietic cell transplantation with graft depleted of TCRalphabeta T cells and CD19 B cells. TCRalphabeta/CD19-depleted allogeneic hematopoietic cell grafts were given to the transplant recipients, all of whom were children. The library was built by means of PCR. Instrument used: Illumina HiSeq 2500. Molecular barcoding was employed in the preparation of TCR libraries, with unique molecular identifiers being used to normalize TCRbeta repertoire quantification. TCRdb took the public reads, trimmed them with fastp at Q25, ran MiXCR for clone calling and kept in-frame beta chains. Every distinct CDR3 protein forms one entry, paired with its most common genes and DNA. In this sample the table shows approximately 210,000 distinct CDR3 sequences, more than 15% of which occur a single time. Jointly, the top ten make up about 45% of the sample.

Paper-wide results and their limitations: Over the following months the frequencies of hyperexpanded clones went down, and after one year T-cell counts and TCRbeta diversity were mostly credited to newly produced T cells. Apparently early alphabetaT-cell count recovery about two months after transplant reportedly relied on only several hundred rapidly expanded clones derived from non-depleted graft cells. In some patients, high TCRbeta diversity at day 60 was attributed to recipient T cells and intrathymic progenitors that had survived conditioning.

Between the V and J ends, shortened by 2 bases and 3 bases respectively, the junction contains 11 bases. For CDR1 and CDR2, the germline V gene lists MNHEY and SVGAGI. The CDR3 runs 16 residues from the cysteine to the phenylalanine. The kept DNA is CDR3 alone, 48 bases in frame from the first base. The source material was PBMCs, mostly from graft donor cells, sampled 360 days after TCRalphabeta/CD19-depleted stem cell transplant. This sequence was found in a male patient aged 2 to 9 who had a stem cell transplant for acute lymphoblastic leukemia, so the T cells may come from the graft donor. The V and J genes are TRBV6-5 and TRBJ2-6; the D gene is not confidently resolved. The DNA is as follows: TGTGCCAGCAGTTACCCTCGGGTTTTTGGGGCCAACGTCCTGACTTTC. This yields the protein CASSYPRVFGANVLTF.